Shown below are 22 T cell receptor beta chains from a single sample sequenced in a study of CD8 T cells in Susac syndrome (dated by TCRdb to between 2017 and 2020). The library was prepared using the immunoSEQ multiplex PCR assay. RNA was extracted with the RNeasy kit and about 0.5 to 1 ug was reverse transcribed using random hexamers. Starting from the raw public reads, TCRdb applied fastp trimming at Q25, assembled clones with MiXCR and retained in-frame beta chains. For every CDR3 protein sequence, its rows merge into one entry that carries the most common genes and DNA. The sample table records 250,000 to 300,000 distinct CDR3 sequences; 70% to 90% of these occur just once. In total, the top ten clones hold roughly 0.21% of the sample. Sequencing input: CD8+ T cells from PBMCs. These receptors all come from a human donor with multiple sclerosis.

The rearrangement links TRBV13 to TRBJ2-1, with 8 nucleotides matching TRBD2. This CDR3 contains 16 residues. Germline CDR1 reads PRHDT; CDR2 reads FYEKMQ (reference sequence). With V trimmed by 3 bases and J by 6 bases, 10 bases remained unmatched. CDR3 DNA sequence: TGTGCCAGCAGCTTTCCCGATCTAGCGGGCGGCAATGAGCAGTTCTTC. It encodes CASSFPDLAGGNEQFF.

The chain uses TRBV6-2 or TRBV6-3 and TRBJ2-1; weak D call: TRBD2 (5 bases). CDR3 size: 16 residues. Germline CDR1 and CDR2: MNHEY and SVGEGT. Between the trimmed V and J ends, which lost 0 bases and 4 bases, there was a span of 13 bases. The CDR3 nucleotides read TGTGCCAGCAGTTACTCGAAGGTAGCGCCTTACAATGAGCAGTTCTTC. It is translated as CASSYSKVAPYNEQFF.

V and J are TRBV6-1 and TRBJ1-1; no definite D call. Trimming cost V 6 bases and J 1 base, with 18 bases left between them. Germline-derived CDR1 and CDR2 are MNHNS and SASEGT. This CDR3 is built from 16 residues. The CDR3 nucleotides are TGTGCCAGCAGCCAAGTGGGTTGGGTAGGGAACACTGAAGCTTTCTTT. It encodes CASSQVGWVGNTEAFF.

This chain joins TRBV15 and TRBJ2-1; tentative D call: TRBD1 (6 bases). The CDR3 contains 17 residues. Deletions cut 3 bases from V and 5 bases from J, with 20 bases between. The germline V gene encodes CDR1 LNHNV and CDR2 YYDKDF (reference sequence). The CDR3 DNA reads TGTGCCACCAGCAGCCAGTTGGGTGTAGAGGGGGACAATGAGCAGTTCTTC. Its translation: CATSSQLGVEGDNEQFF.

This clonotype was counted only a few times. The chain is built from TRBV5-4 and TRBJ2-3; D not resolved. Germline-derived CDR1 and CDR2 are SGHNT and YYREEE (reference sequence). CDR3 size: 14 residues. V dropped 4 bases and J dropped 2 bases, with 11 bases sitting between them. CDR3: CASSPTEDTDTQYF. The CDR3, as DNA: TGTGCCAGCAGCCCGACCGAGGACACAGATACGCAGTATTTT.

The V and J genes are TRBV24-1 and TRBJ2-3; 9 positions agree with TRBD1. The V gene's germline CDR1 is KGHDR and CDR2 SFDVKD. After removal of 4 bases from V and 5 bases from J, the junction contained 9 bases not matched to a gene. This CDR3 has 16 amino acids. The CDR3 region is CATSDPDRGVVDTQYF. For the CDR3, the DNA is TGTGCCACCAGTGACCCGGACAGGGGAGTGGTAGATACGCAGTATTTT.

V usage is TRBV4-1 and J usage is TRBJ2-5; 8 nucleotides match TRBD2. CDR3 size: 15 residues. Germline V gene sequence: CDR1 MGHRA, CDR2 YSYEKL. Trimming removed 1 base from V and 5 bases from J; junction bases left unmatched: 6. For the CDR3, the DNA is TGCGCCAGCAGCCAAGGACTAGCGCCTGGGGAGACCCAGTACTTC. Its translation is CASSQGLAPGETQYF.

The J gene is TRBJ2-5, the V gene TRBV4-3; TRBD1 might be the D (5 bases). Germline loops: CDR1 LGHNA, CDR2 YSLEER. This CDR3 has 15 residues. Trimming removed 0 bases from V and 3 bases from J, with 11 bases in between. Here the CDR3 DNA reads TGCGCCAGCAGCCAAGATCCGAACAGGAAAGAGACCCAGTACTTC. Translated: CASSQDPNRKETQYF.

This clonotype has a handful of counts. This sequence joins TRBV4-1 and TRBJ2-1; possibly TRBD1 or TRBD2 for D (6 bases each). V lost 0 bases, J lost 8 bases, and 17 bases lay in between. CDR1 is MGHRA, CDR2 YSYEKL, per germline. The CDR3 totals 16 residues. CDR3 bases: TGCGCCAGCAGCCAAGATGGGAGCGTCGGGGGCTATGAGCAGTTCTTC. Translating it yields CASSQDGSVGGYEQFF.

This clonotype appeared once. The chain carries TRBV9 and TRBJ1-4; perhaps TRBD1 as D (6 bases). Germline lookup yields CDR1 SGDLS and CDR2 YYNGEE. The CDR3 consists of 14 residues. V dropped 3 bases and J dropped 5 bases, with 11 bases sitting between them. CDR3 DNA sequence: TGTGCCAGCAGCGGAGGACAGACGAATGAAAAACTGTTTTTT. Its translation: CASSGGQTNEKLFF.

The chain carries TRBV24-1 and TRBJ2-4, with 8 bases lining up with TRBD1. Germline CDR1 is KGHDR and CDR2 is SFDVKD. After removal of 4 bases from V and 5 bases from J, the junction contained 6 bases not matched to a gene. CDR3 size: 15 residues. DNA for the CDR3: TGTGCCACCAGTGAGGGACCAGGGGGCGAAAACATTCAGTACTTC. This gives the protein CATSEGPGGENIQYF.

The chain uses TRBV20-1 and TRBJ2-7, with a possible D match to TRBD1 (5 bases). The CDR3 has 14 residues. V lost 6 bases and J 3 bases, leaving 18 bases between the germline ends. Germline V gene data show CDR1 as DFQATT and CDR2 as SNEGSKA (reference sequence). CDR3 bases: TGCAGTGCCGAGGTTGGGCAGGGAAACTACGAGCAGTACTTC. Protein product: CSAEVGQGNYEQYF.

V gene TRBV27 combines with J gene TRBJ2-7, with D perhaps TRBD1 (7 bases). V was shortened by 2 bases and J by 5 bases, with 13 bases between the two germline ends. Germline V CDR1 and CDR2: MNHEY, SMNVEV (reference sequence). The CDR3 is 14 residues long. CDR3 region: CASSLGVRGDEQYF. The CDR3 DNA follows: TGTGCCAGCAGTTTAGGTGTCAGGGGGGACGAGCAGTACTTC.

The chain combines TRBV6-2 or TRBV6-3 with TRBJ2-7; 7 nucleotides match TRBD2. CDR1 and CDR2 from the germline V gene are MNHEY and SVGEGT. Germline trimming cut 6 bases from V and 3 bases from J; bases unmatched to any gene: 29. CDR3 length: 21 amino acids. CDR3 protein: CASRPTLADGPIREVYYEQYF. As DNA, the CDR3 is TGTGCCAGCAGACCCACCCTGGCGGACGGTCCGATACGGGAGGTGTACTACGAGCAGTACTTC.

This chain links TRBV27 with TRBJ1-2; no clear D gene. The germline V and J ends were trimmed by 0 bases and 5 bases, with 16 bases remaining between them. The germline CDR1 and CDR2 sequences are MNHEY and SMNVEV (reference sequence). The CDR3 has 16 amino acids. In nucleotides, the CDR3 is TGTGCCAGCAGTTTATCGTATTACACGGTCCGGTATGGCTACACCTTC. It is translated as CASSLSYYTVRYGYTF.

This sequence joins TRBV24-1 and TRBJ2-3; 10 positions agree with TRBD2. CDR1 is KGHDR and CDR2 is SFDVKD in the germline V gene. J was trimmed by 1 base and V by 4 bases; bases with no gene match: 13. This CDR3 has 19 amino acids. The CDR3, as DNA: TGTGCCACCAGTGACCCCAGCGGGAGGGCCGTCTGGGGCACAGATACGCAGTATTTT. Protein sequence: CATSDPSGRAVWGTDTQYF.

In this sample, this clonotype turned up once. The J gene is TRBJ2-3, the V gene TRBV11-2; tentatively, D is TRBD1 (5 bases). Germline CDR1 reads SGHAT; CDR2 reads FQNNGV. The ends were cut back, 5 bases at V and 6 bases at J, with 18 bases in the middle. The CDR3 has 15 residues. CDR3 loop: CASSPKWQGTDTQYF. CDR3 DNA sequence: TGTGCCAGCAGCCCGAAGTGGCAGGGTACCGATACGCAGTATTTT. Together with reference TRBV11-2 and TRBJ2-3, the CDR3 gives the full variable domain: EAGVAQSPRYKIIEKRQSVAFWCNPISGHATLYWYQQILGQGPKLLIQFQNNGVVDDSQLPKDRFSAERLKGVDSTLKIQPAKLEDSAVYLCASSPKWQGTDTQYFGPGTRLTVL.

The rearrangement joins TRBV7-6 to TRBJ2-7, with TRBD1 as a possible D gene (5 bases). This CDR3 is 14 amino acids long. Trimming left V 0 bases short and J 5 bases short, with 11 bases between. Germline CDR1 reads SGHVS; CDR2 reads FNYEAQ. The CDR3: CASSLAGASNEQYF. As DNA, the CDR3 is TGTGCCAGCAGCTTAGCTGGGGCATCCAACGAGCAGTACTTC.

V is TRBV5-1 and J is TRBJ2-7; 8 bases line up with TRBD2. Trimming removed 0 bases from V and 1 base from J; junction bases left unmatched: 3. Germline loops: CDR1 SGHRS, CDR2 YFSETQ. The CDR3 length is 15 residues. The CDR3 protein is CASSLELAVSYEQYF. CDR3 nucleotide sequence: TGCGCCAGCAGCTTGGAACTAGCGGTATCCTACGAGCAGTACTTC.

This chain joins TRBV6-2 or TRBV6-3 and TRBJ2-5; no firm D call. Trimming shortened V by 5 bases and J by 1 base, and 5 bases separated the two germline ends. Germline lookup yields CDR1 MNHEY and CDR2 SVGEGT. This CDR3 contains 12 residues. As DNA, the CDR3 is TGTGCCAGCAGTCTGACCCAAGAGACCCAGTACTTC. This encodes CASSLTQETQYF.

The chain carries TRBV27 and TRBJ2-1; TRBD1 might be the D (6 bases). CDR1 and CDR2 (germline): MNHEY, SMNVEV (reference sequence). Trimming removed 6 bases at V and 7 bases at J, with 16 bases between. This CDR3 has 14 residues. CDR3 loop: CASSYAGALNEQFF. CDR3 coding DNA: TGTGCCAGCAGCTATGCAGGGGCGCTTAATGAGCAGTTCTTC.

This clonotype was counted between two and nine times. This chain uses TRBV19 with TRBJ1-2; D is possibly TRBD1 (5 bases). This CDR3 contains 13 residues. The germline V and J ends were trimmed by 7 bases and 2 bases, with 11 bases remaining between them. The germline CDR1 and CDR2 sequences are LNHDA and SQIVND (reference sequence). The CDR3, as DNA: TGTGCCAGTACCCCAGGGCTAAACTATGGCTACACCTTC. Translated, it gives CASTPGLNYGYTF.